What follows describes a single T cell receptor (beta chain). From germline, CDR1 is LGHNA and CDR2 YSLEER. The CDR3 spans 20 residues. V dropped 0 bases and J dropped 0 bases, with 23 bases sitting between them. This sample is part of a study of blood T cells in healthy people across ages. With a J-beta primer mix and a sample-barcoded 5' primer, a second PCR ran about 6 to 11 cycles. TCRdb reprocessed the 5' RACE reads via MiXCR and lists one record per CDR3 protein. The sample holds around 800,000 distinct CDR3 sequences; under 45% are singletons and the top ten take about a fifth. V is TRBV4-3 and J is TRBJ1-1; a weak D match, TRBD1 (6 bases). The TCR comes from a man aged 60 to 75 in good health. The sample consisted of blood. Here the CDR3 reads CASSQDRLSAGEEVNTEAFF. CDR3 nucleotide sequence: TGCGCCAGCAGCCAAGACCGATTGAGCGCAGGGGAGGAGGTGAACACTGAAGCTTTCTTT.